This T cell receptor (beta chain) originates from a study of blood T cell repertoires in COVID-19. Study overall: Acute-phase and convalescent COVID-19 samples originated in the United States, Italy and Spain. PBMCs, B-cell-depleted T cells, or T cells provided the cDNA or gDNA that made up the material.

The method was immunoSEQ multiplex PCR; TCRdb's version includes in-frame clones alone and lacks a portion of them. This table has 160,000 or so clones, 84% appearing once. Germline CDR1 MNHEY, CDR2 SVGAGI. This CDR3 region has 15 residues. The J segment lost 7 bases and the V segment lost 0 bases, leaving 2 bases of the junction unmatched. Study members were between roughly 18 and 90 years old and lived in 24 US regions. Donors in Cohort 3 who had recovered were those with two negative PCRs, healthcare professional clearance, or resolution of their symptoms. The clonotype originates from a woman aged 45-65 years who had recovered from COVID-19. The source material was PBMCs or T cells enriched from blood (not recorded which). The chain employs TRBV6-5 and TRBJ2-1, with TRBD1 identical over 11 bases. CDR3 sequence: CASSYSGQGANEQFF. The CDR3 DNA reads TGTGCCAGCAGTTACTCCGGACAGGGGGCAAATGAGCAGTTCTTC.